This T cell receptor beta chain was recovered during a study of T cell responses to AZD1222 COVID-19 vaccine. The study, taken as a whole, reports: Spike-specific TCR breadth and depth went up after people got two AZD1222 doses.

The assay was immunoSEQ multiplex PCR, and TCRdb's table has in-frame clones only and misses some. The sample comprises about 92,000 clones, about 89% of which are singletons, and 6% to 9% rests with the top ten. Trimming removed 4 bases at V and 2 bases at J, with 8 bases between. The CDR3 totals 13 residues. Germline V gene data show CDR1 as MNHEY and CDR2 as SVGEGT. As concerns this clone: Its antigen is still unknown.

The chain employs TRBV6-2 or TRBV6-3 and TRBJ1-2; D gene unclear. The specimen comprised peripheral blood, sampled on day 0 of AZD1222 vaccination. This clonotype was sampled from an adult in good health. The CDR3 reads CASSFTSNYGYTF. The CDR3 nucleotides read TGTGCCAGCAGTTTTACATCAAACTATGGCTACACCTTC.